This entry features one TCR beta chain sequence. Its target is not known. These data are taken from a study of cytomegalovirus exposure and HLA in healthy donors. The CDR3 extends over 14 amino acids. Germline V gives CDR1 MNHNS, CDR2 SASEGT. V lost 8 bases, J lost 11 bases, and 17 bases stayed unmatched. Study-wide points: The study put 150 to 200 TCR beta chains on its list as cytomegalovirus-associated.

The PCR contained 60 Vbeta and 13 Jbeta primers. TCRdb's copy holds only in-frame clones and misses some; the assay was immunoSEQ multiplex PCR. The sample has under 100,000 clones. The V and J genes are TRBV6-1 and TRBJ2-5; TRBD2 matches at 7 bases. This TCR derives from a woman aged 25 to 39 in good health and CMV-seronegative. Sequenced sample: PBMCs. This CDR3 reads CASSRWGREREQYF. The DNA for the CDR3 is TGTGCCAGCTCGCGATGGGGGAGGGAGAGGGAGCAGTACTTC.